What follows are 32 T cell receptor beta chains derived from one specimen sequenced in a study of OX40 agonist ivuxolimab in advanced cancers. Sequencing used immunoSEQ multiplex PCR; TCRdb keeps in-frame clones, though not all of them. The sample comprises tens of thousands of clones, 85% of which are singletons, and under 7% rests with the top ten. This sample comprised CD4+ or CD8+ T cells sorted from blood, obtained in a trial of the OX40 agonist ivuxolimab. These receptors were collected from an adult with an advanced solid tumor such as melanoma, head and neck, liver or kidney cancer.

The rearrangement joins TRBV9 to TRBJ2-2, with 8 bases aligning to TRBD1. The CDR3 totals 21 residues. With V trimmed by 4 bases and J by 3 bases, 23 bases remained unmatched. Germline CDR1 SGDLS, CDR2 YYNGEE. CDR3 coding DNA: TGTGCCAGCAGCTCGAGTCGGGTAGGGAGGCAGGGGGCGCGGTACACCGGGGAGCTGTTTTTT. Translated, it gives CASSSSRVGRQGARYTGELFF.

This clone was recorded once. The CDR3 region is CASSLAGSTDTQYF. The CDR3 nucleotides read TGTGCCAGCAGCCTCGCCGGCAGCACAGATACGCAGTATTTT. J is TRBJ2-3 and V is TRBV28; D uncertain. The CDR3 contains 14 residues. Germline values: CDR1 MDHEN, CDR2 SYDVKM. Trimming stripped 6 bases from V and 0 bases from J, with 10 bases between.

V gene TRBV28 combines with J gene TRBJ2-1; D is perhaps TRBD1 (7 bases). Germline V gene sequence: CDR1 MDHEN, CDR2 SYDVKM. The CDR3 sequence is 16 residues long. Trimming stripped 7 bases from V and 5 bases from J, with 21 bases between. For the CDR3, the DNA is TGTGCCAGCACTGTACTGGGACAGACTAGGGACAATGAGCAGTTCTTC. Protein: CASTVLGQTRDNEQFF.

The CDR3 bases are TGTGCCAGCAGCCCCTTAAGGGGAGGCATGGGCTACACCTTC. This codes for CASSPLRGGMGYTF. This chain connects TRBV7-2 to TRBJ1-2, with a tentative D call TRBD1 (5 bases). V lost 5 bases, J lost 8 bases, and 18 bases lay in between. Germline V gives CDR1 SGHTA, CDR2 FQGNSA. The CDR3 is made up of 14 amino acids.

The CDR3 coding sequence is TGTGCCAGCAGCTTGAGCGGGGGGCCCGGGGAGCTGTTTTTT. Translating gives CASSLSGGPGELFF. V usage is TRBV11-2 and J usage is TRBJ2-2; 9 bases align to TRBD2. Germline CDR1 SGHAT, CDR2 FQNNGV. V was clipped by 3 bases and J by 6 bases; unmatched bases: 2. This CDR3 contains 14 residues.

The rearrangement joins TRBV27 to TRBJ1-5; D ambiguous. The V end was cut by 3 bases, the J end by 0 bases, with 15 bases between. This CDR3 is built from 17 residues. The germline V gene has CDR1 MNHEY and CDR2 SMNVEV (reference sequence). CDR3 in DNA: TGTGCCAGCAGTTTGAGGTCGTCAGAAATTAGCAATCAGCCCCAGCATTTT. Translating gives CASSLRSSEISNQPQHF.

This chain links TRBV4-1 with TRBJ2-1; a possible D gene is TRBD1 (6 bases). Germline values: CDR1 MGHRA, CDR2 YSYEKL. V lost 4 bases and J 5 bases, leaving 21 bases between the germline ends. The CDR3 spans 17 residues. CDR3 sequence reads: CASSRSPGTRGDNEQFF. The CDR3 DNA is TGCGCCAGCAGCCGATCCCCCGGGACACGCGGAGACAATGAGCAGTTCTTC.

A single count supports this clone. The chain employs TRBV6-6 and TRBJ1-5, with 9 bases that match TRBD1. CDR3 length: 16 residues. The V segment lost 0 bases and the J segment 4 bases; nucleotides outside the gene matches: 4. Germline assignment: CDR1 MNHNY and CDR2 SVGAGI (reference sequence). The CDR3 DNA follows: TGTGCCAGCAGTTACTCCACAGGGGGCAGGAATCAGCCCCAGCATTTT. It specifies CASSYSTGGRNQPQHF.

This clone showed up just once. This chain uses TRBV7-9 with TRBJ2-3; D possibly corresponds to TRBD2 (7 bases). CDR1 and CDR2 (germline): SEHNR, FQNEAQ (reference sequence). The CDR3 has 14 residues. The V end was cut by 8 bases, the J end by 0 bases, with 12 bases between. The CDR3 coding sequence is TGTGCCAGCGCGAGGGGGGGTAGCACAGATACGCAGTATTTT. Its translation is CASARGGSTDTQYF.

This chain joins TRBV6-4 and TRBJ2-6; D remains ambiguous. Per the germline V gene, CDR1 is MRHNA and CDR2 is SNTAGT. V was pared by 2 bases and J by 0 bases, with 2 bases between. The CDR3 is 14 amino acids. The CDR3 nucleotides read TGTGCCAGCAGTGACGGCTCTGGGGCCAACGTCCTGACTTTC. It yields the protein CASSDGSGANVLTF.

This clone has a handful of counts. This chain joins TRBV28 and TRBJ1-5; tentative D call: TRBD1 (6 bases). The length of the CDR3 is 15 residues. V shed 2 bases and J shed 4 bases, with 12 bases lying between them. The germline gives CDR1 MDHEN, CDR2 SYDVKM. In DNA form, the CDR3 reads TGTGCCAGCAGTTTACAGCCACAGGGAAATCAGCCCCAGCATTTT. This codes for CASSLQPQGNQPQHF.

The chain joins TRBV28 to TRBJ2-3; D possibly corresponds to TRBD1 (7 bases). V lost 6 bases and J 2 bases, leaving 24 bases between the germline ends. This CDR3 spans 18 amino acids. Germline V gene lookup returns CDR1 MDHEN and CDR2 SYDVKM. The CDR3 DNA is TGTGCCAGCAGAATGCAGGGGGGCGTGGGGGGACCCACAGATACGCAGTATTTT. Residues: CASRMQGGVGGPTDTQYF. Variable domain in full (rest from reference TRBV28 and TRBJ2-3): DVKVTQSSRYLVKRTGEKVFLECVQDMDHENMFWYRQDPGLGLRLIYFSYDVKMKEKGDIPEGYSVSREKKERFSLILESASTNQTSMYLCASRMQGGVGGPTDTQYFGPGTRLTVL.

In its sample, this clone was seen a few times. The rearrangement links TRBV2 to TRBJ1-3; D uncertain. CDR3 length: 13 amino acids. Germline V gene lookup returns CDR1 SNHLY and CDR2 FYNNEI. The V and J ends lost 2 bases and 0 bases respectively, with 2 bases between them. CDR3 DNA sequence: TGTGCCAGCAGTGAACTCTCTGGAAACACCATATATTTT. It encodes CASSELSGNTIYF.

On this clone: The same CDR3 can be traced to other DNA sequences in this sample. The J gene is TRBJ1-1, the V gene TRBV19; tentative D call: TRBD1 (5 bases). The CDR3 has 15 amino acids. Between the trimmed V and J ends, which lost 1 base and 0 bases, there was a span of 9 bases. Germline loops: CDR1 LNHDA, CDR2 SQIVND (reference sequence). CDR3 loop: CASSIGQGMNTEAFF. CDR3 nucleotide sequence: TGTGCCAGTAGTATAGGTCAGGGAATGAACACTGAAGCTTTCTTT.

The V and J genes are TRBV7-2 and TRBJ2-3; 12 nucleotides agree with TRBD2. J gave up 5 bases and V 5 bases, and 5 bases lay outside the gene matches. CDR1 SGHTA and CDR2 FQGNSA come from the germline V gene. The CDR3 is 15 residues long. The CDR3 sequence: CASSASGGAVDTQYF. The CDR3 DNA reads TGTGCCAGCAGCGCTAGCGGGGGGGCCGTAGATACGCAGTATTTT. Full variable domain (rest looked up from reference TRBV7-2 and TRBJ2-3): GAGVSQSPSNKVTEKGKDVELRCDPISGHTALYWYRQSLGQGLEFLIYFQGNSAPDKSGLPSDRFSAERTGGSVSTLTIQRTQQEDSAVYLCASSASGGAVDTQYFGPGTRLTVL.

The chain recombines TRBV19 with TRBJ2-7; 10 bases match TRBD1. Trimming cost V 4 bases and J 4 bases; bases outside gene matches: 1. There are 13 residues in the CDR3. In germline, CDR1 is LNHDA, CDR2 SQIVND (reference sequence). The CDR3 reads CASSRDRGYEQYF. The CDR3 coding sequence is TGTGCCAGTAGTAGGGACAGGGGATACGAGCAGTACTTC.

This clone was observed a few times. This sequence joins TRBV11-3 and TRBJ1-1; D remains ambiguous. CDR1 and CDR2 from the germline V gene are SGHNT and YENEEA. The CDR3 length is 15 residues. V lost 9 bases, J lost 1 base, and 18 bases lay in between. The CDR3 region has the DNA TGTGCCAGTGCACGGGTGGGAGATGGGAACACTGAAGCTTTCTTT. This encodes CASARVGDGNTEAFF.

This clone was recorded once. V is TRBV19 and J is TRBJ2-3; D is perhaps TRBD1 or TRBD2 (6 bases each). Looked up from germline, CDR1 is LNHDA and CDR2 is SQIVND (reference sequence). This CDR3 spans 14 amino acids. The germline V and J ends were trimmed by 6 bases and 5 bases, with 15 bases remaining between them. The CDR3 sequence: CASRPTGAGDTQYF. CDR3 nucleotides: TGTGCCAGTAGGCCGACGGGGGCGGGAGATACGCAGTATTTT. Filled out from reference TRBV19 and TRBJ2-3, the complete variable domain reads DGGITQSPKYLFRKEGQNVTLSCEQNLNHDAMYWYRQDPGQGLRLIYYSQIVNDFQKGDIAEGYSVSREKKESFPLTVTSAQKNPTAFYLCASRPTGAGDTQYFGPGTRLTVL.

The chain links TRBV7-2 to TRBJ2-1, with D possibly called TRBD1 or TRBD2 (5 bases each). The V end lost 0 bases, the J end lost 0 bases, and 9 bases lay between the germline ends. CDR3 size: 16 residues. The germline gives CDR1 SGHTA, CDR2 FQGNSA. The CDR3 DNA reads TGTGCCAGCAGCTTAGCCGGGGCCCTCTCCTACAATGAGCAGTTCTTC. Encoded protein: CASSLAGALSYNEQFF.

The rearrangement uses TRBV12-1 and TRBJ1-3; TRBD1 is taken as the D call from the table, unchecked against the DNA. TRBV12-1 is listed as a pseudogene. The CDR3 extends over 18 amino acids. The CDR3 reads CASSFFPSAGLGGNTIYF. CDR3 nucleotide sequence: TGTGCCAGCAGCTTTTTCCCCTCGGCAGGGCTTGGCGGAAACACCATATATTTT.

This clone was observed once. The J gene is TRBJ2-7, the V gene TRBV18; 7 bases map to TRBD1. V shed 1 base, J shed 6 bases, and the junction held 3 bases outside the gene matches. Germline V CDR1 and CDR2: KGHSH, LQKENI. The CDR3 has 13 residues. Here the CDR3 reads CASSPRQGVEQYF. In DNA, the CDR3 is TGTGCCAGCTCACCACGTCAGGGGGTCGAGCAGTACTTC.

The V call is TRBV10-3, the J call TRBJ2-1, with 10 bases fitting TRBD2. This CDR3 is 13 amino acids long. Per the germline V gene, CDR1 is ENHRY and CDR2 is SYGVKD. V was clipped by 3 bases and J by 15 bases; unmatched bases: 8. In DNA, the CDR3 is TGTGCCATCAGTGATAAGGAGCGGGGGGGGCGGTTCTTC. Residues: CAISDKERGGRFF.

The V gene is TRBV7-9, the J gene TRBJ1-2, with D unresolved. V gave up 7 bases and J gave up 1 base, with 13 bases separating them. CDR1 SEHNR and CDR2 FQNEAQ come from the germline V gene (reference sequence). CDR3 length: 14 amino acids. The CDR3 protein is CASTPFSINYGYTF. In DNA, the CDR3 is TGTGCCAGCACCCCCTTTAGTATTAACTATGGCTACACCTTC.

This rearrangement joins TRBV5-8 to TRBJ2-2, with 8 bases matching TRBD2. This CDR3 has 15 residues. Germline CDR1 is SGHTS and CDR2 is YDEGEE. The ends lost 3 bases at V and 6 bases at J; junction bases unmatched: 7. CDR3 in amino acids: CASSSERGRAGELFF. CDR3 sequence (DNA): TGTGCCAGCAGCTCCGAGCGGGGGAGGGCCGGGGAGCTGTTTTTT. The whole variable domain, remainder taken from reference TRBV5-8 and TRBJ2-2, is EAGVTQSPTHLIKTRGQQATLRCSPISGHTSVYWYQQALGLGLQFLLWYDEGEERNRGNFPPRFSGRQFPNYSSELNVNALELEDSALYLCASSSERGRAGELFFGEGSRLTVL.

This CDR3 is CASSVATSGGYTF. CDR3 in DNA: TGTGCCAGCAGCGTAGCTACATCCGGTGGCTACACCTTC. The genes are TRBV9 and TRBJ1-2, with D unclear. CDR3 size: 13 residues. CDR1 is SGDLS and CDR2 is YYNGEE in the germline V gene. V gave up 0 bases and J gave up 7 bases, with 10 bases separating them.

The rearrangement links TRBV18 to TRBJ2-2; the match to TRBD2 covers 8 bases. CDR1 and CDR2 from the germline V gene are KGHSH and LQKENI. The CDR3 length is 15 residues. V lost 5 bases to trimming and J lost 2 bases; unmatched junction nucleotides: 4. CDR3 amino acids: CASSSGLDNTGELFF. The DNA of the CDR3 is TGTGCCAGCTCATCGGGACTAGACAACACCGGGGAGCTGTTTTTT.

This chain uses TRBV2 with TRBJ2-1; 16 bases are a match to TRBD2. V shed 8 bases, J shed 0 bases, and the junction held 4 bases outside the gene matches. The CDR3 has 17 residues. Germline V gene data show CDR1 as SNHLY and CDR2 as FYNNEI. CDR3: CASSGLAGGSSYNEQFF. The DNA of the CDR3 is TGTGCCAGCTCGGGACTAGCGGGGGGGAGCTCCTACAATGAGCAGTTCTTC. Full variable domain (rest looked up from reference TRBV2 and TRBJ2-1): EPEVTQTPSHQVTQMGQEVILRCVPISNHLYFYWYRQILGQKVEFLVSFYNNEISEKSEIFDDQFSVERPDGSNFTLKIRSTKLEDSAMYFCASSGLAGGSSYNEQFFGPGTRLTVL.

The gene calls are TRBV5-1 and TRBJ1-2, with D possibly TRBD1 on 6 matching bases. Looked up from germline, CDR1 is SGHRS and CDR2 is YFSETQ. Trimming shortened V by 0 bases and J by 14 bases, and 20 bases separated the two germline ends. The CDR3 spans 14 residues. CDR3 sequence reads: CASSLDRDGSVRTF. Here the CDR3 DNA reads TGCGCCAGCAGCTTGGACAGGGATGGCTCGGTGCGGACCTTC.

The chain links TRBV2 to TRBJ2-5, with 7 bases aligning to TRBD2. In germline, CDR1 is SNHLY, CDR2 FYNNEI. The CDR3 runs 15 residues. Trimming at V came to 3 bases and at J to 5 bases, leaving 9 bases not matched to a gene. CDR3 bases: TGTGCCAGCAGTGACCCGCGGACTAGTCGCGAGACCCAGTACTTC. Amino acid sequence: CASSDPRTSRETQYF.

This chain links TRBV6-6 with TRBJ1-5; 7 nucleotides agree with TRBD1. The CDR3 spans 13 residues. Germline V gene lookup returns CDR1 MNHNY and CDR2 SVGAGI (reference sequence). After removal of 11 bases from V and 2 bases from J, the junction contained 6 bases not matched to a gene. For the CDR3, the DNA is TGTGCCGGCGGACAGGACGGCAATCAGCCCCAGCATTTT. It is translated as CAGGQDGNQPQHF.

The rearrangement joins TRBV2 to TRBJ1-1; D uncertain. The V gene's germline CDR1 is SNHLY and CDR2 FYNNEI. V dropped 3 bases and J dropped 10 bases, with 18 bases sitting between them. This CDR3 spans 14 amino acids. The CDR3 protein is CASSEGLPPLVAFF. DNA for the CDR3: TGTGCCAGCAGTGAGGGCCTGCCTCCACTGGTAGCTTTCTTT.

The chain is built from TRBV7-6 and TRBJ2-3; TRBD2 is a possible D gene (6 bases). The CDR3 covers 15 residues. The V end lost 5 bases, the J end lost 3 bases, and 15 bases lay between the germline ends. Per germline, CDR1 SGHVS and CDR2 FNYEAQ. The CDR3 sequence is CASSPGGRATDTQYF. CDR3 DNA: TGTGCCAGCAGCCCCGGGGGACGGGCAACAGATACGCAGTATTTT.